A single sample is the source of the 25 T cell receptor beta chains below, sequenced in a study of patients and donors after allogeneic stem cell transplantation. TCRdb ran MiXCR on the RT-PCR reads and lists one entry per CDR3 protein. Seen here are about a million distinct CDR3 sequences, 18% observed once, and the top ten hold 6%. What was sequenced was blood, either unsorted or a sorted T cell fraction (not recorded which). The source of these receptors is a human donor who was either an allogeneic HSCT recipient or a stem cell or donor lymphocyte infusion donor (not recorded which). It is not recorded whose cells these are; they may come from a transplant donor.

This rearrangement joins TRBV5-5 to TRBJ2-5; possibly TRBD1 for D (6 bases). CDR1 is SGHKS, CDR2 YYEKEE, per germline (reference sequence). The CDR3 is made up of 13 amino acids. Trimming took 7 bases from V and 4 from J, leaving 14 bases between them. The CDR3 DNA reads TGTGCCAGCGGGGGCCAGTCGCGAGAGACCCAGTACTTC. Translated: CASGGQSRETQYF.

The V gene is TRBV29-1, the J gene TRBJ2-7; tentative D call: TRBD1 (6 bases). Germline V CDR1 and CDR2: SQVTM, ANQGSEA. V lost 2 bases, J lost 5 bases, and 16 bases lay in between. The CDR3 contains 14 residues. The CDR3 sequence: CSVESDQGRHEQYF. The CDR3, as DNA: TGCAGCGTTGAATCAGACCAGGGGCGACACGAGCAGTACTTC.

This clonotype has a count of ten or more. The V and J genes are TRBV29-1 and TRBJ1-1, with D perhaps matching TRBD1 (5 bases). The CDR3 extends over 14 amino acids. The V and J ends lost 7 bases and 5 bases respectively, with 20 bases between them. The V gene's germline CDR1 is SQVTM and CDR2 ANQGSEA. CDR3 amino acids: CSAGDVFLGTEAFF. In DNA form, the CDR3 reads TGCAGCGCTGGGGACGTCTTCCTGGGGACTGAAGCTTTCTTT.

This clonotype was observed a handful of times. This rearrangement joins TRBV18 to TRBJ2-1; no definite D call. Trimming cost V 1 base and J 12 bases, with 7 bases left between them. There are 11 residues in the CDR3. Per the germline V gene, CDR1 is KGHSH and CDR2 is LQKENI. The CDR3 DNA sequence: TGTGCCAGCTCACCACAGTTGATGCAGTTCTTC. This translates into CASSPQLMQFF.

This clonotype was counted only a few times. The chain couples TRBV7-3 to TRBJ2-6; D is undetermined. V gave up 5 bases and J gave up 0 bases, with 11 bases separating them. The V gene's germline CDR1 is SGHTA and CDR2 FQGTGA. The CDR3 loop spans 16 amino acids. This CDR3 reads CASSPVSLSGANVLTF. The CDR3 DNA reads TGTGCCAGCAGCCCGGTTAGCCTCTCTGGGGCCAACGTCCTGACTTTC.

Concerning this clonotype itself: A read error is possible here, since a much larger clone lies one base away. The gene calls are TRBV6-1 and TRBJ2-2; 8 positions match TRBD2. From germline, CDR1 is MNHNS and CDR2 SASEGT. This CDR3 is 15 amino acids long. CDR3 sequence (DNA): TGTGCCAGCAGGGACCGGGGGGGAGGGACCGGGGTGCTGTTTTTT. Its translation: CASRDRGGGTGVLFF.

The chain combines TRBV7-6 with TRBJ1-2, with TRBD1 matching over 10 bases. This CDR3 is built from 14 residues. CDR1 and CDR2 (germline): SGHVS, FNYEAQ. Germline trimming cut 5 bases from V and 4 bases from J; bases unmatched to any gene: 4. This chain's CDR3 is CASSTGQGFYGYTF. The DNA of the CDR3 is TGTGCCAGCAGCACGGGACAGGGGTTCTATGGCTACACCTTC.

J is TRBJ2-3 and V is TRBV12-3 or TRBV12-4; D is unresolved. Deletions cut 8 bases from V and 5 bases from J, with 17 bases between. The CDR3 has 14 amino acids. CDR3 sequence: CASPGQPKRDTQYF. The DNA for the CDR3 is TGTGCCAGCCCAGGCCAGCCCAAGCGAGATACGCAGTATTTT.

This clonotype was detected once. The gene calls are TRBV19 and TRBJ1-6; possible D gene TRBD1, 6 bases. Trimming removed 8 bases from V and 4 bases from J, with 12 bases in between. Germline assignment: CDR1 LNHDA and CDR2 SQIVND (reference sequence). The CDR3 covers 14 residues. The chain's CDR3 is CASYDRTYNSPLHF. The CDR3 DNA sequence: TGTGCCAGTTACGACAGGACTTATAATTCACCCCTCCACTTT.

V gene TRBV4-3 combines with J gene TRBJ2-7, with 7 bases fitting TRBD2. CDR1 LGHNA and CDR2 YSLEER come from the germline V gene. This CDR3 comprises 15 residues. The V gene end was trimmed by 1 base and the J gene end by 5 bases; junction bases not matched to a gene: 8. CDR3 DNA sequence: TGCGCCAGCAGCCAAGGGCCTAGCGGAACCCACGAGCAGTACTTC. Translating it yields CASSQGPSGTHEQYF.

Only a few counts were recorded for this clonotype. The rearrangement links TRBV20-1 to TRBJ1-1; TRBD1 matches at 7 bases. CDR1 DFQATT and CDR2 SNEGSKA come from the germline V gene (reference sequence). CDR3 size: 13 residues. With V trimmed by 6 bases and J by 6 bases, 10 bases remained unmatched. DNA of the CDR3: TGCAGTGCGGACGGACAGGTGGTCTCTGAAGCTTTCTTT. Translating it yields CSADGQVVSEAFF.

The genes are TRBV20-1 and TRBJ2-1; D might be TRBD1 or TRBD2, each matching 6 bases. CDR1 and CDR2 from the germline V gene are DFQATT and SNEGSKA (reference sequence). The CDR3 is 14 residues long. The V end lost 5 bases, the J end lost 7 bases, and 18 bases lay between the germline ends. The CDR3 bases are TGCAGTGCTGATCCCTCGGGGGCCGGGAATGAGCAGTTCTTC. Its protein is CSADPSGAGNEQFF.

The chain combines TRBV6-5 with TRBJ2-5; 9 positions match TRBD2. Germline trimming cut 4 bases from V and 5 bases from J; bases unmatched to any gene: 8. The CDR3 totals 15 residues. Germline V gene lookup returns CDR1 MNHEY and CDR2 SVGAGI. The CDR3 region is CASSFSGSILETQYF. For the CDR3, the DNA is TGTGCCAGCAGTTTTAGCGGGAGTATATTGGAGACCCAGTACTTC.

The chain employs TRBV24-1 and TRBJ2-3; D uncertain. This CDR3 is built from 14 residues. Trimming took 1 base from V and 1 from J, leaving 5 bases between them. Germline V gene sequence: CDR1 KGHDR, CDR2 SFDVKD. The CDR3 reads CATSDFYGTDTQYF. CDR3 in DNA: TGTGCCACCAGTGATTTCTATGGCACAGATACGCAGTATTTT.

This clonotype has a handful of counts. The V call is TRBV3-1, the J call TRBJ2-6, with TRBD1 matching over 7 bases. Germline assignment: CDR1 LGHDT and CDR2 YNNKEL (reference sequence). V lost 2 bases to trimming and J lost 4 bases; unmatched junction nucleotides: 2. The CDR3 totals 15 residues. Here the CDR3 reads CASSQQGEGANVLTF. DNA of the CDR3: TGTGCCAGCAGCCAACAGGGGGAAGGGGCCAACGTCCTGACTTTC.

Remarks on this clonotype: The junction shows a germline mismatch at one end, possibly a read error. The chain has TRBV5-5 and TRBJ1-5; D remains ambiguous. This CDR3 has 14 residues. CDR1 SGHKS and CDR2 YYEKEE come from the germline V gene (reference sequence). Here the CDR3 DNA reads TGTGCCAGCAGCTTGCAACCGAAAGGTCAGCCCCTGCATTTT. Translation gives CASSLQPKGQPLHF.

The chain joins TRBV6-1 to TRBJ1-4; perhaps TRBD1 as D (5 bases). The CDR3 extends over 14 amino acids. Trimming took off 7 bases at V and 7 bases at J, with 16 bases between the two ends. The germline gives CDR1 MNHNS, CDR2 SASEGT. CDR3 amino acids: CASKVTAPGEKLFF. CDR3 DNA sequence: TGTGCCAGCAAGGTGACAGCACCGGGTGAAAAACTGTTTTTT.

V usage is TRBV19 and J usage is TRBJ1-5; unclear D gene. CDR1 is LNHDA and CDR2 is SQIVND in the germline V gene (reference sequence). The CDR3 is made up of 11 amino acids. V lost 4 bases and J 9 bases, leaving 7 bases between the germline ends. CDR3 coding DNA: TGTGCCAGTAGTAAAGGACGGCCCCAGCATTTT. Translation: CASSKGRPQHF.

This sequence joins TRBV5-1 and TRBJ2-1; 7 positions agree with TRBD2. V lost 5 bases and J lost 2; bases outside the gene matches: 7. CDR3 size: 15 residues. In germline, CDR1 is SGHRS, CDR2 YFSETQ. The CDR3 protein is CASSRPSGAYNEQFF. In nucleotides, the CDR3 is TGCGCCAGCAGTAGACCTAGCGGAGCCTACAATGAGCAGTTCTTC.

This clonotype occurred once. The chain recombines TRBV12-3 or TRBV12-4 with TRBJ2-1, with 8 bases that match TRBD1. Germline trimming cut 5 bases from V and 10 bases from J; bases unmatched to any gene: 7. This CDR3 region has 13 residues. For the CDR3, the DNA is TGTGCCAGCAGTCCGGGACAGGCGGGGGAGCAGTTCTTC. Translating it yields CASSPGQAGEQFF.

The chain links TRBV30 to TRBJ2-1; D gene uncertain. Per the germline V gene, CDR1 is GTSNPN and CDR2 is SVGIG (reference sequence). V lost 2 bases, J lost 9 bases, and 8 bases lay in between. There are 11 residues in the CDR3. The CDR3 coding sequence is TGTGCCTGGAGTAGTCCTAGTGAGCAGTTCTTC. Encoded protein: CAWSSPSEQFF. The entire variable domain, with the rest obtained from reference TRBV30 and TRBJ2-1, is as follows: SQTIHQWPATLVQPVGSPLSLECTVEGTSNPNLYWYRQAAGRGLQLLFYSVGIGQISSEVPQNLSASRPQDRQFILSSKKLLLSDSGFYLCAWSSPSEQFFGPGTRLTVL.

This clonotype was counted between two and nine times. The rearrangement uses TRBV20-1 and TRBJ2-5, with TRBD1 matching over 8 bases. V shed 6 bases, J shed 2 bases, and the junction held 5 bases outside the gene matches. The CDR3 runs to 13 residues. Germline loops: CDR1 DFQATT, CDR2 SNEGSKA (reference sequence). The CDR3: CSAPGQVQETQYF. CDR3 nucleotides: TGCAGTGCGCCGGGACAGGTACAAGAGACCCAGTACTTC.

The chain carries TRBV7-8 and TRBJ1-2, with D perhaps matching TRBD1 (5 bases). Trimming removed 5 bases from V and 6 bases from J, with 19 bases in between. CDR1 is SGHVS, CDR2 FQNEAQ, per germline. This CDR3 has 15 amino acids. In DNA form, the CDR3 reads TGTGCCAGCAGCACGGGACCGACAAGGATGGATGGCTACACCTTC. This codes for CASSTGPTRMDGYTF.

The CDR3 nucleotides read TGCAGTGCCATCACAGGGGGCTACATTCAGTACTTC. Translation gives CSAITGGYIQYF. The chain employs TRBV20-1 and TRBJ2-4; 9 nucleotides match TRBD1. The trim removed 6 bases at V and 8 bases at J, leaving 5 bases unmatched. The CDR3 contains 12 residues. CDR1 is DFQATT, CDR2 SNEGSKA, per germline (reference sequence).

This clonotype was detected many times. The rearrangement links TRBV7-3 to TRBJ1-6, with a weak D call TRBD1 (6 bases). The germline V gene encodes CDR1 SGHTA and CDR2 FQGTGA. Trimming removed 4 bases at V and 5 bases at J, with 15 bases between. The CDR3 sequence is 16 residues long. The CDR3 nucleotides read TGTGCCAGCAGCTCAACCAGGGGTTTGAATAATTCACCCCTCCACTTT. It specifies CASSSTRGLNNSPLHF.